Given below is one TCR beta chain in context. The antigen is unknown. The V and J ends lost 3 bases and 7 bases respectively, with 18 bases between them. Germline assignment: CDR1 GTSNPN and CDR2 SVGIG (reference sequence). There are 14 residues in the CDR3. Ten immunoSEQ deep assay plates were used to sequence unsorted PBMC DNA. Repertoires were generated with immunoSEQ multiplex PCR, while TCRdb's copy carries only in-frame clones and drops some. The sample has 490,000 or so clones, less than 80% seen once. The data were taken from a study of shared clonotypes between healthy human individuals. Study results and caveats: Clonotype sharing levels among donors were expected to vary with sequencing depth. Sampling included only blood; tissue repertoires likely differ.

The chain combines TRBV30 with TRBJ1-2; no clear D gene. Sequenced input: PBMCs. The origin of this receptor is a middle-aged woman in good health. Some clones in this sample may be carry-over from other donors' samples. CDR3 region: CAWRPPGGGGGYTF. CDR3 nucleotide sequence: TGTGCCTGGAGGCCACCAGGTGGCGGTGGTGGCTACACCTTC.